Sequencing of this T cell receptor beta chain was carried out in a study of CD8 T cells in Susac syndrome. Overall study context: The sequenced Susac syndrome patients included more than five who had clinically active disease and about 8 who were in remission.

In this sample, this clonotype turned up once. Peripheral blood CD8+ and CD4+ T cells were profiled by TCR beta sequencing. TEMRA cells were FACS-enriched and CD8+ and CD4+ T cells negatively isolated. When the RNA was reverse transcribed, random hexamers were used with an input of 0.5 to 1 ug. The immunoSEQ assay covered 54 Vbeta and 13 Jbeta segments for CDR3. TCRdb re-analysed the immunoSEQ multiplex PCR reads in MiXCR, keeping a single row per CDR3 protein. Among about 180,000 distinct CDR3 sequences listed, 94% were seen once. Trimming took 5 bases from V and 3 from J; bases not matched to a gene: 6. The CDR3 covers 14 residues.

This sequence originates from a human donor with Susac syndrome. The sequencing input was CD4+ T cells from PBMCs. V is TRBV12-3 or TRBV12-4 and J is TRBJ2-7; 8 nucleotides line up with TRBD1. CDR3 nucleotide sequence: TGTGCCAGCAGTCCGACAGGGGCTGTCTACGAGCAGTACTTC. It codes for CASSPTGAVYEQYF.